This T cell receptor (beta chain) was sequenced for a study of blood T cell repertoires in COVID-19. In the study overall: The cDNA or gDNA used as material had been derived from T cells, B-cell-depleted T cells, or PBMCs.

The participants were between about 18 and 90 years old and came from 24 US areas. A case of COVID-19 had been met by exposed participants within 2 weeks before study entry. Sequencing used immunoSEQ multiplex PCR; TCRdb keeps in-frame clones, though not all of them. The sample lists over 200,000 clones; around 90% were seen once. The receptor was derived from a woman in her twenties or thirties who had been exposed to COVID-19. Sequencing was performed on PBMCs or T cells enriched from blood (not recorded which).

As DNA, the CDR3 is TGTGCCAGCAGTGAGGTGGAGGGGACCGGCTACACCTTC. It encodes CASSEVEGTGYTF. J is TRBJ1-2 and V is TRBV2, with D maybe TRBD1 (5 bases). CDR3 length: 13 residues. Germline-derived CDR1 and CDR2 are SNHLY and FYNNEI. Trimming removed 3 bases from V and 8 bases from J, with 13 bases in between. The full variable domain, rest sourced from reference TRBV2 and TRBJ1-2, is EPEVTQTPSHQVTQMGQEVILRCVPISNHLYFYWYRQILGQKVEFLVSFYNNEISEKSEIFDDQFSVERPDGSNFTLKIRSTKLEDSAMYFCASSEVEGTGYTFGSGTRLTVV.